Each of the 17 T cell receptor beta chains below was sequenced from the same sample in a study of Graves' ophthalmopathy and Graves' hyperthyroidism. Amplification targeted the TCR beta CDR3 regions, with RNA transcripts as the source material. The workflow started with a first-round RT-PCR run with HTBI primers and then moved on to a second-round multiplex PCR. TCRdb passed the multiplex PCR reads through MiXCR, listing each CDR3 protein once. The sample lists fewer than 400,000 distinct CDR3 sequences, 15% to 20% occurring once. The sequencing input was peripheral blood. Receptors were obtained from a woman in her late teens or twenties with Graves' ophthalmopathy.

This clonotype was seen ten or more times. A much more abundant neighbour one base away suggests this may be a read error. This rearrangement joins TRBV28 to TRBJ2-5, with no clear D. The germline V and J ends were trimmed by 1 base and 2 bases, with 8 bases remaining between them. CDR3 size: 14 residues. Germline CDR1 MDHEN, CDR2 SYDVKM. CDR3 sequence: CASSLLGLQETQYF. CDR3 coding DNA: TGTGCCAGCAGTTTATTGGGCTTACAAGAGACCCAGTACTTC.

In its sample, this clonotype was seen many times. This sequence joins TRBV6-1 and TRBJ2-7; D call uncertain. Germline CDR1 MNHNS, CDR2 SASEGT. Trimming shortened V by 3 bases and J by 3 bases, and 15 bases separated the two germline ends. This CDR3 is built from 15 residues. CDR3 protein: CASSEPPLGIYEQYF. CDR3 nucleotide sequence: TGTGCCAGCAGTGAGCCTCCCTTGGGGATCTACGAGCAGTACTTC.

This clonotype was seen ten or more times. This chain uses TRBV6-2 or TRBV6-3 with TRBJ2-7; D is undetermined. Trimming removed 2 bases at V and 2 bases at J, with 7 bases between. The CDR3 is 13 residues long. Germline lookup yields CDR1 MNHEY and CDR2 SVGEGT. CDR3 protein: CASSYALPYEQYF. The CDR3 DNA reads as TGTGCCAGCAGTTACGCTCTTCCCTACGAGCAGTACTTC.

This clonotype showed up many times. This chain uses TRBV29-1 with TRBJ1-2, with D hard to call. The germline V gene has CDR1 SQVTM and CDR2 ANQGSEA. The V end lost 4 bases, the J end lost 5 bases, and 11 bases lay between the germline ends. CDR3 length equals 12 residues. CDR3 sequence: CSVVTAVYGYTF. The CDR3 DNA reads TGCAGCGTTGTAACAGCAGTTTATGGCTACACCTTC.

This chain joins TRBV12-3 or TRBV12-4 and TRBJ2-5; weak D call: TRBD2 (5 bases). The CDR3 totals 15 residues. Deletions cut 6 bases from V and 5 bases from J, with 19 bases between. For the CDR3, the DNA is TGTGCCAGCAGCCCTCCCGTTTGGTCGGGGGAGACCCAGTACTTC. Amino acid sequence: CASSPPVWSGETQYF.

In this sample, this clonotype turned up many times. The J gene is TRBJ1-5, the V gene TRBV6-5; D is undetermined. Trimming pared 0 bases from V and 7 bases from J, leaving 7 bases between. The CDR3 covers 13 residues. Germline CDR1 and CDR2: MNHEY and SVGAGI. CDR3 amino acids: CASSYSKAQPQHF. The DNA for the CDR3 is TGTGCCAGCAGTTACTCGAAGGCCCAGCCCCAGCATTTT.

This clonotype appeared many times. This rearrangement joins TRBV6-5 to TRBJ1-1; TRBD1 agrees at 7 bases. The CDR3 is 17 residues long. Unmatched junction bases numbered 11, after V lost 3 bases and J lost 1 base. Germline V lookup: CDR1 MNHEY, CDR2 SVGAGI. The CDR3 DNA reads as TGTGCCAGCAGTTATTCGACAGGGCCGATCCAGAACACTGAAGCTTTCTTT. This gives the protein CASSYSTGPIQNTEAFF.

The count of this clonotype is one. The rearrangement links TRBV12-3 or TRBV12-4 to TRBJ1-5, with D hard to call. The ends were cut back, 5 bases at V and 1 base at J, with 6 bases in the middle. The CDR3 has 13 amino acids. The CDR3 is CASSKYSNQPQHF. The CDR3 DNA follows: TGTGCCAGCAGTAAATACAGCAATCAGCCCCAGCATTTT.

This clonotype was detected many times. The gene calls are TRBV7-8 and TRBJ2-7; TRBD2 agrees at 7 bases. Germline V lookup: CDR1 SGHVS, CDR2 FQNEAQ. Germline trimming cut 3 bases from V and 6 bases from J; bases unmatched to any gene: 8. There are 14 residues in the CDR3. As DNA, the CDR3 is TGTGCCAGCAGCTTGGGGACTACCACCCGCGAGCAGTACTTC. It is translated as CASSLGTTTREQYF. Using reference TRBV7-8 and TRBJ2-7 for the parts outside the CDR3, the full variable domain is GAGVSQSPRYKVAKRGQDVALRCDPISGHVSLFWYQQALGQGPEFLTYFQNEAQLDKSGLPSDRFFAERPEGSVSTLKIQRTQQEDSAVYLCASSLGTTTREQYFGPGTRLTVT.

V is TRBV29-1 and J is TRBJ1-1; the D gene is possibly TRBD1 (5 bases). Germline V gene data show CDR1 as SQVTM and CDR2 as ANQGSEA. The CDR3 runs 11 residues. Trimming cost V 4 bases and J 7 bases, with 10 bases left between them. The CDR3 sequence is CSVGGDYEAFF. CDR3 nucleotide sequence: TGCAGCGTTGGTGGGGACTATGAAGCTTTCTTT.

This clonotype has at least ten counts. V and J are TRBV5-1 and TRBJ2-2; 13 positions match TRBD2. V lost 2 bases to trimming and J lost 2 bases; unmatched junction nucleotides: 6. CDR3 size: 18 residues. Germline loops: CDR1 SGHRS, CDR2 YFSETQ. In nucleotides, the CDR3 is TGCGCCAGCAGCTTTGTCGGACTAGCGGGAGCCAACACCGGGGAGCTGTTTTTT. Its protein is CASSFVGLAGANTGELFF.

This clonotype appeared many times. The gene calls are TRBV11-2 and TRBJ2-4; D remains unclear. The CDR3 extends over 13 amino acids. The germline V gene encodes CDR1 SGHAT and CDR2 FQNNGV. V was clipped by 5 bases and J by 5 bases, with 10 bases between them. CDR3 DNA: TGTGCCAGCAGCCCGGACCGTCAAAACATTCAGTACTTC. The encoded protein is CASSPDRQNIQYF.

This clonotype was recorded at least ten times. The V call is TRBV7-2, the J call TRBJ2-7; tentatively, D is TRBD1 (6 bases). There are 14 residues in the CDR3. Trimming took off 3 bases at V and 0 bases at J, with 9 bases between the two ends. Germline V CDR1 and CDR2: SGHTA, FQGNSA. The CDR3 reads CASSFSGASYEQYF. The CDR3 DNA follows: TGTGCCAGCAGCTTCTCAGGGGCCTCCTACGAGCAGTACTTC.

The chain couples TRBV6-5 to TRBJ1-6; the D is unclear. There are 14 residues in the CDR3. Germline lookup yields CDR1 MNHEY and CDR2 SVGAGI. V was trimmed by 6 bases and J by 7 bases, leaving 13 bases between them. The CDR3 loop reads CASRYPTKNSPLHF. CDR3 nucleotide sequence: TGTGCCAGCAGGTACCCAACGAAAAATTCACCCCTCCACTTT.

This clonotype was recorded at least ten times. J is TRBJ2-7 and V is TRBV6-2 or TRBV6-3; D is unresolved. The V and J ends lost 1 base and 2 bases respectively, with 9 bases between them. This CDR3 comprises 14 residues. Germline V gene data show CDR1 as MNHEY and CDR2 as SVGEGT. Here the CDR3 reads CASSYYQPAYEQYF. The CDR3 DNA reads as TGTGCCAGCAGTTACTATCAACCGGCCTACGAGCAGTACTTC.

This clonotype was recorded many times. The chain uses TRBV12-3 or TRBV12-4 and TRBJ1-1, with D unresolved. Trimming left V 6 bases short and J 2 bases short, with 10 bases between. The CDR3 is 13 amino acids. The CDR3 sequence: CASRPDGNTEAFF. CDR3 nucleotides: TGTGCCAGCAGACCCGACGGTAACACTGAAGCTTTCTTT.

This clonotype was recorded at least ten times. In DNA form, the CDR3 reads TGTGCCAGCAGTTACACGACAGGGGGTGTCACTGAAGCTTTCTTT. Its translation is CASSYTTGGVTEAFF. This sequence joins TRBV6-5 and TRBJ1-1, with 9 bases matching TRBD1. Germline CDR1 MNHEY, CDR2 SVGAGI. V dropped 2 bases and J dropped 4; count of bases not matched to a gene: 5. The CDR3 has 15 residues.